The clone carrying this T cell receptor beta chain has a handful of counts. Its target is not known. This sample was included in a study of cytomegalovirus exposure and HLA in healthy donors. Findings and caveats of the study: Rare TCR sequences predominated, though certain public TCRs were found in many donors.

The V and J ends lost 3 bases and 3 bases, in that order; junction bases with no gene match: 5. Germline CDR1 and CDR2: MNHNY and SVGAGI (reference sequence). CDR3 length: 15 amino acids. The PCR used 60 Vbeta and 13 Jbeta primers. Here immunoSEQ multiplex PCR was the method, and the copy in TCRdb shows in-frame clones only, minus some. This sample has about 82,000 clones, with 70% to 85% found just once. The rearrangement joins TRBV6-6 to TRBJ1-2; 9 bases are shared with TRBD1. The TCR was taken from a human donor in good health. The sample was PBMCs. The CDR3 DNA follows: TGTGCCAGCAGTTATCACGACAGGGGGGACTATGGCTACACCTTC. Protein sequence: CASSYHDRGDYGYTF.